The 2 T cell receptor beta chains below come from one sample, sequenced in a study of cytomegalovirus exposure and HLA in healthy donors. The PCR ran on 60 Vbeta and 13 Jbeta primers. Produced via immunoSEQ multiplex PCR; TCRdb's table is partial and in-frame only. The sample carries fewer than 110,000 clones, 75% recorded once. What was sequenced was PBMCs. These receptor sequences come from a man in his forties or fifties in good health and CMV-seronegative.

The chain employs TRBV5-1 and TRBJ2-3; 8 nucleotides agree with TRBD2. The germline CDR1 and CDR2 sequences are SGHRS and YFSETQ. The CDR3 sequence is 16 residues long. Germline trimming cut 0 bases from V and 6 bases from J; bases unmatched to any gene: 9. In nucleotides, the CDR3 is TGCGCCAGCAGCTTGGTGACGGGGGGGACTGGGGATACGCAGTATTTT. This translates into CASSLVTGGTGDTQYF.

The table lists this clone with a few counts. The chain's CDR3 is CASSLRGSVTGELFF. The CDR3, as DNA: TGTGCCAGCAGCTTACGAGGGTCGGTCACCGGGGAGCTGTTTTTT. The genes are TRBV5-4 and TRBJ2-2, with D tentatively TRBD2 (5 bases). This CDR3 contains 15 residues. Germline CDR1 is SGHNT and CDR2 is YYREEE (reference sequence). V was cut by 2 bases and J by 4 bases, with 12 bases left in between.